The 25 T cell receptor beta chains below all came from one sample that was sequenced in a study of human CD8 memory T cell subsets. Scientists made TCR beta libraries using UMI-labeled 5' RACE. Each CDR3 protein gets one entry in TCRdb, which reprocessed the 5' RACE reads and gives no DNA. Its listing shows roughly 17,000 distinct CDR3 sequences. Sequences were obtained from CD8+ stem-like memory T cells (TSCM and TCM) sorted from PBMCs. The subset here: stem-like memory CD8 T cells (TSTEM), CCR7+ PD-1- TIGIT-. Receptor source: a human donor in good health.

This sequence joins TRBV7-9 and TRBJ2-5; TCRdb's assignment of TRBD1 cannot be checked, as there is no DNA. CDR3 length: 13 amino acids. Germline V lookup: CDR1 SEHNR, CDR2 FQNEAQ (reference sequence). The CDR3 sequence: CASSFDRGETQYF.

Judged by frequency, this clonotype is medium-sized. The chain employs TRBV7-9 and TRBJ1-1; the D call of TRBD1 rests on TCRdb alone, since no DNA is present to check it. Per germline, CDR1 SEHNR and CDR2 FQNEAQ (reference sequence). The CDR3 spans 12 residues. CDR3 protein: CASYRVNTEAFF. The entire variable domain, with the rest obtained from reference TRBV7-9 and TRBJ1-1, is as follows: DTGVSQNPRHKITKRGQNVTFRCDPISEHNRLYWYRQTLGQGPEFLTYFQNEAQLEKSRLLSDRFSAERPKGSFSTLEIQRTEQGDSAMYLCASYRVNTEAFFGQGTRLTVV.

CDR3 protein: CASSQDEWGTLHF. The V gene is TRBV3-1, the J gene TRBJ1-6; the D call of TRBD1 rests on TCRdb alone, since no DNA is present to check it. This CDR3 is built from 13 residues. Germline lookup yields CDR1 LGHDT and CDR2 YNNKEL (reference sequence).

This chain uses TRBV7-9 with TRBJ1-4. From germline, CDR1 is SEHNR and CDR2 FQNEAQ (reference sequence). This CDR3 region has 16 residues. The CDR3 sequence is CASSFSGETTNEKLFF.

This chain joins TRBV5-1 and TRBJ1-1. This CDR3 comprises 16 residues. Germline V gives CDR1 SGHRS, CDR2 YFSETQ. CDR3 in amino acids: CASSQYGETGNTEAFF. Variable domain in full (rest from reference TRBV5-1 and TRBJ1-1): KAGVTQTPRYLIKTRGQQVTLSCSPISGHRSVSWYQQTPGQGLQFLFEYFSETQRNKGNFPGRFSGRQFSNSRSEMNVSTLELGDSALYLCASSQYGETGNTEAFFGQGTRLTVV.

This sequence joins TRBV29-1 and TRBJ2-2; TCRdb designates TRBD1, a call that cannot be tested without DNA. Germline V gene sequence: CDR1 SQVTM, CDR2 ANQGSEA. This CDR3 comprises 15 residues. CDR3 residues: CSVDPGQSNTGELFF.

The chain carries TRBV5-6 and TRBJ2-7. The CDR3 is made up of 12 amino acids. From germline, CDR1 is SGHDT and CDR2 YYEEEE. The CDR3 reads CASSLGLREQYF.

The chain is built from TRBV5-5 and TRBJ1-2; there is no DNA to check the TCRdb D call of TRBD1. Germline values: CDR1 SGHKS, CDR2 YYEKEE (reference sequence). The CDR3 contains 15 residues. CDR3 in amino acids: CASSWGQGPNYGYTF.

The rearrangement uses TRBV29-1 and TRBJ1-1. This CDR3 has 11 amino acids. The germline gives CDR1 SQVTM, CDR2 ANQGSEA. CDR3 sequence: CSDQTFAEAFF. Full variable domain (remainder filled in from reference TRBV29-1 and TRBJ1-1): SAVISQKPSRDICQRGTSLTIQCQVDSQVTMMFWYRQQPGQSLTLIATANQGSEATYESGFVIDKFPISRPNLTFSTLTVSNMSPEDSSIYLCSDQTFAEAFFGQGTRLTVV.

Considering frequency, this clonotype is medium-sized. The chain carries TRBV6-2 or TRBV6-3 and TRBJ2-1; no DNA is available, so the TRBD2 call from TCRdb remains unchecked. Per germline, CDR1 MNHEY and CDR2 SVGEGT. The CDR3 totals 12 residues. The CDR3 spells CASSAYKRDLFF.

The CDR3 is CASSSPAGQLSYEQYF. J is TRBJ2-7 and V is TRBV5-4; the D call of TRBD1 rests on TCRdb alone, since no DNA is present to check it. The CDR3 extends over 16 amino acids. Per germline, CDR1 SGHNT and CDR2 YYREEE (reference sequence).

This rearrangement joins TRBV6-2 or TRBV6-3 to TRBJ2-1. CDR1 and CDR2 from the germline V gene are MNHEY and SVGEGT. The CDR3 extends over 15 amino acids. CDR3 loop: CASSPSNSSYNEQFF.

The CDR3 loop is CASSLATRLGQNQETQYF. The chain is built from TRBV7-2 and TRBJ2-5. This CDR3 region has 18 residues. Germline V gene data show CDR1 as SGHTA and CDR2 as FQGNSA.

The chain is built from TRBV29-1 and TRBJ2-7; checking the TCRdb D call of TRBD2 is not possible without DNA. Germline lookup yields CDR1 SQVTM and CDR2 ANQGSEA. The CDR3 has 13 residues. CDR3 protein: CSVAAGMGYEQYF.

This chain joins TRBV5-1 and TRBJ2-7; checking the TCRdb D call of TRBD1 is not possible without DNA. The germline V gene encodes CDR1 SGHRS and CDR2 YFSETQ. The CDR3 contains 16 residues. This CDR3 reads CASSPRTVGGSYEQYF.

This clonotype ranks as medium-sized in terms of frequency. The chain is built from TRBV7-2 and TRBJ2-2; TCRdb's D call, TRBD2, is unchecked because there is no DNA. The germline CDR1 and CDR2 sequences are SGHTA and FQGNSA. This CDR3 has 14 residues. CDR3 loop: CASGGLPAGGELFF.

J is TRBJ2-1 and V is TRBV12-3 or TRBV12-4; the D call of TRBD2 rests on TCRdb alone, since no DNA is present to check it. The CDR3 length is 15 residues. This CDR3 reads CASSSTSDPLHEQFF.

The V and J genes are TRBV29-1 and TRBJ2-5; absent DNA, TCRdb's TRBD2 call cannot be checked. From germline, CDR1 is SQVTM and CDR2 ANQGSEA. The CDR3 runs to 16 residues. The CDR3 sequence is CSVEVKLADLWETQYF.

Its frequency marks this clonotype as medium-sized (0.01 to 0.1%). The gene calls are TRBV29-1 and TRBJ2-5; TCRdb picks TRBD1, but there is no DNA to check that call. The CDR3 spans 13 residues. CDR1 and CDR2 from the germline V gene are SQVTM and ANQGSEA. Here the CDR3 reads CSVVRETRETQYF.

This CDR3 is CASSLVRNGYTF. The gene calls are TRBV7-9 and TRBJ1-2. The V gene's germline CDR1 is SEHNR and CDR2 FQNEAQ (reference sequence). The CDR3 totals 12 residues.

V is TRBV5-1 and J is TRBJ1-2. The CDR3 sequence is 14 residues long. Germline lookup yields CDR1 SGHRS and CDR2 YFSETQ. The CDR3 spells CASSFGRDLYGYTF.

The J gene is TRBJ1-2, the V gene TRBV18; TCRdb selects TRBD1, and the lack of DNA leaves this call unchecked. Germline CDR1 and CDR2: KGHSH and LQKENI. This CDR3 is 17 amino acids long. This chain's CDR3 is CASSDKWTGGEDYGYTF.

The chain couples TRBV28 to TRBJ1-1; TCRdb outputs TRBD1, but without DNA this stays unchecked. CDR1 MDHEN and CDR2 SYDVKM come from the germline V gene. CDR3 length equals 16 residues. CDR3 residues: CASSPDIQEMNTEAFF. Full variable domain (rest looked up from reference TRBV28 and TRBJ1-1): DVKVTQSSRYLVKRTGEKVFLECVQDMDHENMFWYRQDPGLGLRLIYFSYDVKMKEKGDIPEGYSVSREKKERFSLILESASTNQTSMYLCASSPDIQEMNTEAFFGQGTRLTVV.

The CDR3 sequence is CASSSLDRQGDMNTGELFF. This chain uses TRBV27 with TRBJ2-2; the TCRdb call, TRBD1, lacks DNA for checking. The CDR3 sequence is 19 residues long. Germline lookup yields CDR1 MNHEY and CDR2 SMNVEV (reference sequence).

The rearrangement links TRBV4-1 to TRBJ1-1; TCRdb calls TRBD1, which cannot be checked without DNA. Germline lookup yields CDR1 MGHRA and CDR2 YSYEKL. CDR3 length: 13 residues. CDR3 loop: CASSQQWGDEAFF.